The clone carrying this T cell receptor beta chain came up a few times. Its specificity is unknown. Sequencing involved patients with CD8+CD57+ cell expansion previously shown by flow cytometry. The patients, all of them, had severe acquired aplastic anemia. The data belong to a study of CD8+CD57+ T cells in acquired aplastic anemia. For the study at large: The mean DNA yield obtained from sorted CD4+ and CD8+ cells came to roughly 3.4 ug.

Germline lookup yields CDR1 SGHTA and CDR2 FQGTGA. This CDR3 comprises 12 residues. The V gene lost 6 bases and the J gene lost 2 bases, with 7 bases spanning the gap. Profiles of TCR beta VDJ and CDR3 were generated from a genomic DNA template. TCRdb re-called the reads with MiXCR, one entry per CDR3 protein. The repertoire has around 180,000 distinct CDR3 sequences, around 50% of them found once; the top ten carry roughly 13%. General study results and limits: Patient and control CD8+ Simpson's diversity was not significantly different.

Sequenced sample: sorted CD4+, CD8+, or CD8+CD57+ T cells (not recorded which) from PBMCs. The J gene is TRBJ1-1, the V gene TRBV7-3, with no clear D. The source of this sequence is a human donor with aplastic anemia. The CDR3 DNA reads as TGTGCCAGCAGAATTCCTAACACTGAAGCTTTCTTT. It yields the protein CASRIPNTEAFF.